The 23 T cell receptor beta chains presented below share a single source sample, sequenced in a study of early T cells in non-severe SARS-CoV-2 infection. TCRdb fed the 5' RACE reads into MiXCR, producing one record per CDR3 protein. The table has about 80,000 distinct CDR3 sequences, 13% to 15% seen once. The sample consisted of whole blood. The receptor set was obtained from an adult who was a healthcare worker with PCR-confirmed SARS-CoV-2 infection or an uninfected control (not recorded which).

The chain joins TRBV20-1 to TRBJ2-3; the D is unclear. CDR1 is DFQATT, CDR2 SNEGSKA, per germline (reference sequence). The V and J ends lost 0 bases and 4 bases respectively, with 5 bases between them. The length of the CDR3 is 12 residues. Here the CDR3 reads CSARDMADTQYF. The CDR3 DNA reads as TGCAGTGCTAGAGATATGGCAGATACGCAGTATTTT.

As DNA, the CDR3 is TGTGCCAGCAGTTACGGGGATAGGGTCAATGAGCAGTTCTTC. Its translation: CASSYGDRVNEQFF. This chain connects TRBV6-6 to TRBJ2-1; D gene ambiguous. The germline V gene encodes CDR1 MNHNY and CDR2 SVGAGI (reference sequence). The V end lost 2 bases, the J end lost 6 bases, and 11 bases lay between the germline ends. CDR3 length: 14 amino acids.

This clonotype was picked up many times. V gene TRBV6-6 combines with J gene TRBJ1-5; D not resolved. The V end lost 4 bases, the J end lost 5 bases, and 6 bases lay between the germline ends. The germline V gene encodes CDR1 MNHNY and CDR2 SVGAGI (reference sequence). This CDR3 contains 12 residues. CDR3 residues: CASSLADQPQHF. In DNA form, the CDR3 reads TGTGCCAGCAGTTTGGCAGATCAGCCCCAGCATTTT.

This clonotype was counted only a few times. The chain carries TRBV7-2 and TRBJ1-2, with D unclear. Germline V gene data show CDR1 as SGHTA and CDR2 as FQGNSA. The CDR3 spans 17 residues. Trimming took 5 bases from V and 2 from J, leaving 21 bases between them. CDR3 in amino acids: CASSPIGRVGRNYGYTF. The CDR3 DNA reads TGTGCCAGCAGCCCAATAGGGCGGGTGGGCAGGAACTATGGCTACACCTTC.

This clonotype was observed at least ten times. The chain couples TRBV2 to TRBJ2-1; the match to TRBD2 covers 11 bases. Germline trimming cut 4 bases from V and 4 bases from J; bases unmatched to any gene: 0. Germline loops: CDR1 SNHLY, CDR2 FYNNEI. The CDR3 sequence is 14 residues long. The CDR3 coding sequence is TGTGCCAGCAGTGTAGCGGGGGGGTACAATGAGCAGTTCTTC. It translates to CASSVAGGYNEQFF.

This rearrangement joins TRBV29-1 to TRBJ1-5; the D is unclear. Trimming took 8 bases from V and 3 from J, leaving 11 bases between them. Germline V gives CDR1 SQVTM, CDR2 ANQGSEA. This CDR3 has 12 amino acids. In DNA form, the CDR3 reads TGCAGCCCCGACACCTACAATCAGCCCCAGCATTTT. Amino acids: CSPDTYNQPQHF.

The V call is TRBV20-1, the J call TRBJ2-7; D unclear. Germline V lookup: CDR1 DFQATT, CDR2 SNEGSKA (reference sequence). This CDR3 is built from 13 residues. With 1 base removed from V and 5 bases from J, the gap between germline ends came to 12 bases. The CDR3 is CSARAPSLDEQYF. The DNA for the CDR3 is TGCAGTGCTAGAGCCCCCTCCCTTGACGAGCAGTACTTC.

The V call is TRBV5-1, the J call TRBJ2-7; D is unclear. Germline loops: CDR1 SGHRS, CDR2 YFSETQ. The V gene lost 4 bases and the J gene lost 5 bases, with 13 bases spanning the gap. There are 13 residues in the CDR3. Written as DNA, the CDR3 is TGCGCCAGCAGCCTAGGTAGGTCGGACGAGCAGTACTTC. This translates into CASSLGRSDEQYF.

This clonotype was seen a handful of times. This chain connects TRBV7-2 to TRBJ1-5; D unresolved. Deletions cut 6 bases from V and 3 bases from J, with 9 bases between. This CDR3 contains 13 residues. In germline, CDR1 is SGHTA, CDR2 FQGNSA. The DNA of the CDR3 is TGTGCCAGCAGTTATAATAACAATCAGCCCCAGCATTTT. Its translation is CASSYNNNQPQHF.

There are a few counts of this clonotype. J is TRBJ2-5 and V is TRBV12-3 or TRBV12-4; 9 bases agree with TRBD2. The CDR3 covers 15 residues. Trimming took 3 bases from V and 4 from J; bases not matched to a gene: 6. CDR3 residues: CASSFRGGAGETQYF. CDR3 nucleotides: TGTGCCAGCAGTTTTCGCGGGGGGGCAGGAGAGACCCAGTACTTC.

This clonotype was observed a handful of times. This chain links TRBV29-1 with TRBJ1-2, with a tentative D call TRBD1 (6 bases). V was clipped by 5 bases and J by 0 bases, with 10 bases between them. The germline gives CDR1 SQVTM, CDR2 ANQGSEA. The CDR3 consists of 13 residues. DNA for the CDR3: TGCAGCGTTCGTCGGGGGCCTAACTATGGCTACACCTTC. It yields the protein CSVRRGPNYGYTF.

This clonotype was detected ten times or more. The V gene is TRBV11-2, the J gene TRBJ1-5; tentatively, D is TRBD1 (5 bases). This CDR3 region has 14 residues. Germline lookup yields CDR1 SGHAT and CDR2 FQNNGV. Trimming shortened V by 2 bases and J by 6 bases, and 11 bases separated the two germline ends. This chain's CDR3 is CASSLTGDAQPQHF. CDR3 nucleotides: TGTGCCAGCAGCTTAACTGGGGACGCTCAGCCCCAGCATTTT.

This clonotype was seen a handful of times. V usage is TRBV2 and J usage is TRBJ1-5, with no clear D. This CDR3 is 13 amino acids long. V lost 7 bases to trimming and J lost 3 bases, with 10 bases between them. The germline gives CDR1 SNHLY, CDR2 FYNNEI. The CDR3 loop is CASTREANQPQHF. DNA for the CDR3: TGTGCCAGCACTAGGGAGGCCAATCAGCCCCAGCATTTT.

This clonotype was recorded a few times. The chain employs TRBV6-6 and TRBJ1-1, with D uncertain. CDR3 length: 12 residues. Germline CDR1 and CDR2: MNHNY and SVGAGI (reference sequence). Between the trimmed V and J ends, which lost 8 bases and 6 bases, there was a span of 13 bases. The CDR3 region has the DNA TGTGCCAGCTGCCTCCAGGCGTCTGAAGCTTTCTTT. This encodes CASCLQASEAFF.

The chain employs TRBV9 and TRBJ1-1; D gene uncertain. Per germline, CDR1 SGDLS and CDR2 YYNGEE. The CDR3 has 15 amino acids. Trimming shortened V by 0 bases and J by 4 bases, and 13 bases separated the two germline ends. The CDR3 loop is CASSVVDGRGTEAFF. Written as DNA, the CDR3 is TGTGCCAGCAGCGTAGTGGATGGTCGGGGCACTGAAGCTTTCTTT. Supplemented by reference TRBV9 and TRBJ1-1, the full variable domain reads DSGVTQTPKHLITATGQRVTLRCSPRSGDLSVYWYQQSLDQGLQFLIQYYNGEERAKGNILERFSAQQFPDLHSELNLSSLELGDSALYFCASSVVDGRGTEAFFGQGTRLTVV.

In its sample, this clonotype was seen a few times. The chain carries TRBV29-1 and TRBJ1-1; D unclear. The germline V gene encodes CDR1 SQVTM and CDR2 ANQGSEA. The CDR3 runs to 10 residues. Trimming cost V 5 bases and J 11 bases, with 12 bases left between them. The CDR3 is CSVLVGIAFF. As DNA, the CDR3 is TGCAGCGTTCTAGTAGGGATTGCTTTCTTT.

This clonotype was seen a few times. CDR3 nucleotide sequence: TGCAGTGCTAGAGGCCAGGGAGGGAACATTCAGTACTTC. Protein product: CSARGQGGNIQYF. V usage is TRBV20-1 and J usage is TRBJ2-4; 7 nucleotides align to TRBD2. Losses at the gene ends were 1 base for V and 7 bases for J; bases not matched to a gene: 4. Germline CDR1 is DFQATT and CDR2 is SNEGSKA (reference sequence). The CDR3 contains 13 residues.

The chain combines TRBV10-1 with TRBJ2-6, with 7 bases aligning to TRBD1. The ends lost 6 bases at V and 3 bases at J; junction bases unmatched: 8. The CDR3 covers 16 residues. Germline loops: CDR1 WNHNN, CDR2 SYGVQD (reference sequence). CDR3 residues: CASRYSGGDGANVLTF. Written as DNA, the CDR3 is TGCGCCAGCAGATACTCAGGGGGAGATGGGGCCAACGTCCTGACTTTC.

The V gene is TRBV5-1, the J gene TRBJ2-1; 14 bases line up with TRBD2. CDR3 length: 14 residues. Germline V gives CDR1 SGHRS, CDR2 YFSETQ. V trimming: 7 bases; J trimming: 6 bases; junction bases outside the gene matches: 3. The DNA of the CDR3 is TGCGCCAGCCGACTAGCGGGGGGGCCCAATGAGCAGTTCTTC. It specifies CASRLAGGPNEQFF.

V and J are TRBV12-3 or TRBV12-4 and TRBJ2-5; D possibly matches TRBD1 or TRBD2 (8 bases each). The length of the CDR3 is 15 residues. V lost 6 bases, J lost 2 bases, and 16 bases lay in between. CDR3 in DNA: TGTGCCAGCAGGGGACTAGGACAGGGTCAAGAGACCCAGTACTTC. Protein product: CASRGLGQGQETQYF.

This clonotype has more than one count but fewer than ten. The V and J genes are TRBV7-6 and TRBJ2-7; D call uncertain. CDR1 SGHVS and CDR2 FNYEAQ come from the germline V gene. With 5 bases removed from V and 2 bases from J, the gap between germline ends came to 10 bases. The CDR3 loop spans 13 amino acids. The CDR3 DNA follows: TGTGCCAGCAGCCCTAGGATCACCTACGAGCAGTACTTC. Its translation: CASSPRITYEQYF.

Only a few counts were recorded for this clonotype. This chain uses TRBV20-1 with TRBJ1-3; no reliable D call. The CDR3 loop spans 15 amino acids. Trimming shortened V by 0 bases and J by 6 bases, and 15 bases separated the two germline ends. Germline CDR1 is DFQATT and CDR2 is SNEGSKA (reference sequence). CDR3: CSAREGSRGSNTIYF. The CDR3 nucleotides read TGCAGTGCTAGAGAAGGCTCTCGAGGGTCAAACACCATATATTTT.

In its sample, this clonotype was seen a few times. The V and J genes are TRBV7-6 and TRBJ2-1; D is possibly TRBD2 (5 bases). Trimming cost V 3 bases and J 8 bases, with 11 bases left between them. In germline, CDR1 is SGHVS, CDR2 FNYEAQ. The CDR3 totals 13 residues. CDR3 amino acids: CASSLVRADEQFF. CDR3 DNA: TGTGCCAGCAGCTTGGTGAGGGCTGATGAGCAGTTCTTC.